This T cell receptor (beta chain) is drawn from a study of shared clonotypes between healthy human individuals. Method: immunoSEQ multiplex PCR; TCRdb's copy keeps in-frame clones and lacks some. The sample includes approximately 1.9 million clones, around 93% of them seen just once. CD8 cells regarded as naive lacked CD45RO, were positively chosen for CCR7, and omitted terminally differentiated effector memory CD45RA+ cells. Donors comprised only Caucasian adults living in Nashville, Tennessee. Trimming cost V 5 bases and J 4 bases; bases outside gene matches: 5. Per germline, CDR1 MNHEY and CDR2 SMNVEV (reference sequence). CDR3 length: 14 residues.

The chain combines TRBV27 with TRBJ1-2, with TRBD1 identical over 9 bases. This receptor was obtained from a man younger than 30 in good health. Some clones in this sample may be carry-over from other donors' samples. Sequencing was carried out using naive CD8+ T cells from PBMCs. The CDR3 DNA reads TGTGCCAGCAGTCCGACAGGGGGTTTCTATGGCTACACCTTC. This sequence encodes CASSPTGGFYGYTF.